The source of this T cell receptor (beta chain) is a study of T cells in Graves' hyperthyroidism and ophthalmopathy. Study-wide findings and caveats: The model identified upcoming ophthalmopathy a median roughly 6.5 months ahead of onset.

The V and J ends lost 3 bases and 3 bases respectively, with 14 bases between them. This CDR3 has 15 amino acids. Germline CDR1 MNHNS, CDR2 SASEGT. A word on this clonotype: Its antigen is still unknown.

Amplified TCR beta CDR3 regions derived from RNA transcripts. First-round RT-PCR with HTBI primers amplified the TCR CDR3 region. TCRdb reprocessed the multiplex PCR reads via MiXCR and lists one record per CDR3 protein. In the table there are a few hundred thousand distinct CDR3 sequences, under 15% of which are singletons. Cells are PBMCs isolated from around 10 ml of fresh blood. The receptor comes from a woman between 25 and 40 years old with Graves' hyperthyroidism. This chain joins TRBV6-1 and TRBJ1-1, with D maybe TRBD1 (5 bases). The sequenced sample was blood. For the CDR3, the DNA is TGTGCCAGCAGTGAGTGGGACGGAGGGGACACTGAAGCTTTCTTT. The encoded protein is CASSEWDGGDTEAFF.